This T cell receptor (beta chain) was profiled in a study of a mutant IDH1 vaccine in newly diagnosed glioma. The wider study: Each patient was administered eight vaccinations, scheduled in weeks 1, 3, 5, 7, 11, 15, 19 and 23. Investigators started vaccination 4-6 weeks after radiotherapy alone, or with temozolomide cycles. The treated population exhibited a male proportion of around 62%, a female proportion of about 38%, and a mean age of around 40 years. Earlier therapy was either radiotherapy, temozolomide, or both, and most got both.

Time point defined: week 11, during vaccination. Vaccine doses each comprised 300 ug of mutant IDH1 20-mer peptide, with topical imiquimod. Comment on this clone: No antigen is known for it.

Only in-frame clones appear in the TCRdb table, and some are missing; sequencing was by immunoSEQ multiplex PCR. The data hold around 62,000 clones, with around 91% observed a single time. The source material was PBMCs, sampled from a glioma patient whose treatment included an IDH1 peptide vaccine. The TCR originated in a man aged 35 to 55 with glioma.

The CDR3 loop is CASSLGQIQETQYF. Written as DNA, the CDR3 is TGTGCCAGCAGCTTAGGACAGATCCAAGAGACCCAGTACTTC. The genes are TRBV13 and TRBJ2-5; D remains ambiguous. The CDR3 has 14 residues. The germline V gene has CDR1 PRHDT and CDR2 FYEKMQ (reference sequence). Trimming removed 0 bases at V and 1 base at J, with 6 bases between.